One sample yielded the 17 T cell receptor beta chains listed below, sequenced in a study of T cell clonotyping in hematopoietic cell transplantation. Time point indicated: recipient sample about 28 days before transplant, after cytoreduction. Assay used: immunoSEQ multiplex PCR; TCRdb lists only in-frame clones, some missing. The sample shows thousands of clones, around 85% of them seen only once. Specimen: peripheral blood mononuclear cells, collected before stem cell transplant. The receptors shown here come from a man aged 60 to 75 with acute myeloid leukemia. Some clones in this sample may be carry-over from other donors' samples.

This clone is a singleton in its sample. The CDR3 protein is CASSGTGRGTYEQYF. As DNA, the CDR3 is TGTGCCAGCAGTGGTACGGGCAGAGGTACCTACGAGCAGTACTTC. The gene calls are TRBV25-1 and TRBJ2-7, with D uncertain. With 4 bases removed from V and 2 bases from J, the gap between germline ends came to 15 bases. CDR3 length: 15 residues. The germline gives CDR1 MGHDK, CDR2 SYGVNS.

The chain recombines TRBV11-2 with TRBJ2-2; tentatively, D is TRBD1 (5 bases). This CDR3 contains 15 residues. CDR1 is SGHAT, CDR2 FQNNGV, per germline. V was clipped by 1 base and J by 5 bases, with 11 bases between them. The CDR3 is CASSLARAGTGELFF. CDR3 nucleotide sequence: TGTGCCAGCAGCTTAGCCAGGGCCGGGACCGGGGAGCTGTTTTTT.

The rearrangement joins TRBV9 to TRBJ1-6; D is unclear. Looked up from germline, CDR1 is SGDLS and CDR2 is YYNGEE. The CDR3 consists of 16 residues. Trimming removed 0 bases at V and 5 bases at J, with 12 bases between. The CDR3 loop reads CASSVGRRPDNSPLHF. In nucleotides, the CDR3 is TGTGCCAGCAGCGTAGGGAGGCGCCCTGATAATTCACCCCTCCACTTT.

The rearrangement joins TRBV5-1 to TRBJ1-1; the D is unclear. This CDR3 comprises 14 residues. The V gene lost 4 bases and the J gene lost 0 bases, with 10 bases spanning the gap. Germline V gives CDR1 SGHRS, CDR2 YFSETQ. CDR3 DNA sequence: TGCGCCAGCAGCCTGGGGAACCTGAACACTGAAGCTTTCTTT. It yields the protein CASSLGNLNTEAFF. Complete variable domain (other parts from reference TRBV5-1 and TRBJ1-1): KAGVTQTPRYLIKTRGQQVTLSCSPISGHRSVSWYQQTPGQGLQFLFEYFSETQRNKGNFPGRFSGRQFSNSRSEMNVSTLELGDSALYLCASSLGNLNTEAFFGQGTRLTVV.

This clone was seen more than once but under ten times. This chain joins TRBV5-4 and TRBJ1-1; 7 bases align to TRBD1. This CDR3 comprises 13 residues. Germline CDR1 is SGHNT and CDR2 is YYREEE (reference sequence). Trimming removed 5 bases from V and 8 bases from J; junction bases left unmatched: 9. The CDR3 bases are TGTGCCAGCAGGGGGGCGCGGGACAGCGAAGCTTTCTTT. Amino acid sequence: CASRGARDSEAFF.

This clone is deemed medium-sized. This rearrangement joins TRBV5-6 to TRBJ2-7; D is possibly TRBD1 (5 bases). V lost 6 bases and J 0 bases, leaving 7 bases between the germline ends. Germline loops: CDR1 SGHDT, CDR2 YYEEEE. The CDR3 has 12 residues. CDR3 sequence: CASTDSSYEQYF. CDR3 nucleotide sequence: TGTGCCAGCACCGACAGCTCCTACGAGCAGTACTTC.

The rearrangement joins TRBV10-3 to TRBJ1-3, with D possibly TRBD1 on 6 matching bases. The CDR3 loop spans 17 amino acids. V was pared by 0 bases and J by 4 bases, with 16 bases between. Germline V CDR1 and CDR2: ENHRY, SYGVKD. DNA for the CDR3: TGTGCCATCAGTGAGTCTCTGGGTCAGGGGAAGGGAAACACCATATATTTT. This codes for CAISESLGQGKGNTIYF.

V is TRBV9 and J is TRBJ2-2; D unresolved. V gave up 0 bases and J gave up 1 base, with 10 bases separating them. The germline CDR1 and CDR2 sequences are SGDLS and YYNGEE. CDR3 length equals 16 residues. CDR3 residues: CASSVGAFLNTGELFF. For the CDR3, the DNA is TGTGCCAGCAGCGTAGGGGCATTCCTGAACACCGGGGAGCTGTTTTTT.

The CDR3 DNA reads as TGTGCCAGCGACATCTCTGGGGCCAACGTCCTGACTTTC. Protein sequence: CASDISGANVLTF. The rearrangement joins TRBV2 to TRBJ2-6, with D unresolved. Germline CDR1 SNHLY, CDR2 FYNNEI. Trimming stripped 8 bases from V and 0 bases from J, with 5 bases between. This CDR3 spans 13 amino acids.

The rearrangement uses TRBV14 and TRBJ2-5; 7 bases map to TRBD2. V was clipped by 4 bases and J by 0 bases; unmatched bases: 11. CDR3 length equals 17 residues. Germline CDR1 SGHDN, CDR2 FVKESK. CDR3 sequence: CASSRVRDYPYQETQYF. The CDR3 DNA sequence: TGTGCCAGCAGCCGAGTCCGGGACTACCCCTACCAAGAGACCCAGTACTTC.

This clone was seen a handful of times. This sequence joins TRBV6-5 and TRBJ1-1; possibly TRBD1 for D (6 bases). V was cut by 8 bases and J by 7 bases, with 11 bases left in between. The germline V gene encodes CDR1 MNHEY and CDR2 SVGAGI. This CDR3 spans 11 amino acids. The CDR3 sequence: CASGRGGEAFF. The CDR3 DNA reads as TGTGCCAGCGGGAGGGGGGGTGAAGCTTTCTTT.

This sequence joins TRBV7-9 and TRBJ1-2; D uncertain. Trimming removed 2 bases at V and 5 bases at J, with 6 bases between. The CDR3 runs to 12 residues. CDR1 is SEHNR, CDR2 FQNEAQ, per germline (reference sequence). CDR3 DNA sequence: TGTGCCAGCAGCTTATACGAATATGGCTACACCTTC. This translates into CASSLYEYGYTF.

The rearrangement joins TRBV5-1 to TRBJ2-7; the D is unclear. With 1 base removed from V and 3 bases from J, the gap between germline ends came to 8 bases. The germline CDR1 and CDR2 sequences are SGHRS and YFSETQ. The CDR3 runs 13 residues. CDR3 DNA: TGCGCCAGCAGCTTGATGCCGGACTACGAGCAGTACTTC. Protein product: CASSLMPDYEQYF.

The chain has TRBV7-2 and TRBJ2-5; 9 positions match TRBD1. The CDR3 has 13 residues. Per germline, CDR1 SGHTA and CDR2 FQGNSA. With 6 bases clipped from V and 9 bases from J, the junction kept 8 bases outside the gene matches. The CDR3 is CASRGRTGVSQYF. CDR3 DNA: TGTGCCAGCAGGGGAAGGACAGGGGTATCCCAGTACTTC.

The rearrangement uses TRBV7-8 and TRBJ2-7; D unresolved. This CDR3 region has 15 residues. In germline, CDR1 is SGHVS, CDR2 FQNEAQ. The germline V and J ends were trimmed by 3 bases and 3 bases, with 15 bases remaining between them. For the CDR3, the DNA is TGTGCCAGCAGCTTTATCCCCCAAGCTGGCTACGAGCAGTACTTC. Translating gives CASSFIPQAGYEQYF.

This clone was found once. V and J are TRBV9 and TRBJ2-5, with D tentatively TRBD1 (6 bases). CDR3 size: 17 residues. Germline CDR1 is SGDLS and CDR2 is YYNGEE. Trimming removed 0 bases from V and 5 bases from J, with 20 bases in between. CDR3 region: CASSVDQGFRERETQYF. In nucleotides, the CDR3 is TGTGCCAGCAGCGTAGATCAGGGGTTCCGCGAGCGGGAGACCCAGTACTTC.

The chain links TRBV5-6 to TRBJ1-1, with 7 bases lining up with TRBD1. V lost 2 bases and J lost 0; bases outside the gene matches: 4. The CDR3 contains 15 residues. From germline, CDR1 is SGHDT and CDR2 YYEEEE. The DNA of the CDR3 is TGTGCCAGCAGCTTTAGGGGGCAGATGAACACTGAAGCTTTCTTT. The encoded protein is CASSFRGQMNTEAFF.